This T cell receptor beta chain is from a study of identical twins. Trimming left V 1 base short and J 0 bases short, with 9 bases between. Germline V lookup: CDR1 MDHEN, CDR2 SYDVKM. CDR3 size: 15 residues. Each CDR3 protein gets one entry after TCRdb re-called the 5' RACE reads with MiXCR. This sample has some 630,000 distinct CDR3 sequences, with roughly 7.1% found just once. The study's findings and limits: Models came in too low on out-of-frame TCR alpha sharing in monozygotic twins.

Concerning this clonotype itself: The antigen remains undetermined.

In addition, the sample was reused for a study of yellow fever vaccine responses in identical twins.

The chain joins TRBV28 to TRBJ1-1; D is unresolved. The specimen sequenced was PBMCs. This TCR came from a woman aged 18-29 years in good health. The CDR3 DNA follows: TGTGCCAGCAGTTTATATCCGGGAATGAACACTGAAGCTTTCTTT. The encoded protein is CASSLYPGMNTEAFF.